The text below deals with one TCR delta chain. This clone was observed many times. What antigen it recognizes has not been identified. Base-call qualities are not available, and no considerably larger clone is one nucleotide away. This sample is drawn from a study of γδ T cells in repeated Plasmodium falciparum infection (dated by TCRdb to 2020 to 2023). Notes on the research overall: Malian children exposed to intense seasonal malaria transmission were enrolled in the natural-infection arm and compared with Australian children matched for age and gender. About five malaria-naive U.S. adults underwent four controlled human malaria infections by bites from P. falciparum NF54-infected Anopheles stephensi mosquitoes over approximately 620 days. In the study, the shaping of the human gammadelta T cell repertoire by repeated Plasmodium falciparum infection was examined using natural infection in Mali and controlled human malaria infection. Malian gammadelta TCR repertoires were analysed cross-sectionally during no-transmission periods and longitudinally across acute febrile malaria episodes. Samples from controlled-infection subjects were taken at baseline, right before selected infections, and 21 days after each infection. Summary of the overall study and its limitations: Generalizability was limited because the Malian cohort came from a small rural village made up predominantly of one ethnic group. Compared with the repertoires of Australian children, the Vdelta2-negative gammadelta TCR repertoires of Malian children appeared more clonally expanded, less diverse and less shared. A highly stable polyclonal repertoire over time and infection, with many inter-individual overlapping TCRgamma sequences, was shown by Vgamma9/Vdelta2+ TCR repertoires. Analysis of inter-individual variability in gammadelta T cell responses was limited by the small size of the controlled-infection cohort. Waves of new clonotype selection in Vdelta2-negative, largely Vdelta1+, gammadelta TCR repertoires appeared to be driven by repeated controlled infections.

For bulk TCR repertoire analysis, Vgamma9/Vdelta2+ and Vdelta2-negative gammadelta T cell populations were flow-sorted out of peripheral blood mononuclear cells. Libraries came from multiplex PCR. This sample was sequenced with an Illumina MiSeq. From each sorted gammadelta T cell sample, both TCR gamma (TRG) and TCR delta (TRD) chains were sequenced. The paper's data handling went like this. Clonotype tree plots, accumulated frequency of the top 20 clonotypes, diversity index (DI) and D75 metrics were included in the repertoire analyses. TCRdb processed the public reads again with the CATT caller, after which rows with matching DNA were combined. The V and J calls shown here were made by TCRdb, not taken from the authors' results. This sample gives approximately 90,000 delta-chain clones in total; over 0.75% of them show up just once. The ten largest clones take up over 8.5% of the sample. From the germline V gene, CDR1 is TSWWSYY and CDR2 is QGS. V is pruned by 6 bases and J by 0 bases, leaving 15 bases of the junction without a gene match. The CDR3 runs 21 residues from the cysteine to the phenylalanine. Only the CDR3 portion is preserved as DNA: 63 bases, with reading frame beginning at the first base.

This chain is built from TRDV1 and TRDJ3; 9 bases in between match TRDD3. Sequencing was performed on gamma-delta T cells from blood. The sequence came from a pool of human donors (malaria-infected and uninfected, not separated). The CDR3 reads CALGTSYRGGYGSWDTRQMFF. The DNA is TGTGCTCTTGGCACCTCCTACCGTGGGGGATATGGCTCCTGGGACACCCGACAGATGTTTTTC.